The 6 T cell receptor beta chains below were found in one sample sequenced in a study of blood T cell repertoires in COVID-19. Clones were read by immunoSEQ multiplex PCR, and TCRdb kept only the in-frame ones, dropping some. The table records about 320,000 clones, 89% of them present only once. Sample: PBMCs or T cells enriched from blood (not recorded which). Every receptor here comes from a man aged 55 to 70 who had recovered from COVID-19.

This chain links TRBV6-5 with TRBJ2-3; 9 positions agree with TRBD1. J lost 14 bases, V lost 7 bases, and 7 bases had no gene match. This CDR3 is 11 amino acids long. Per germline, CDR1 MNHEY and CDR2 SVGAGI. The CDR3 reads CASTPGTGWYF. CDR3 coding DNA: TGTGCCAGCACCCCCGGGACAGGGTGGTATTTT.

This chain uses TRBV6-2 or TRBV6-3 with TRBJ2-1, with D possibly TRBD2 on 5 matching bases. Germline CDR1 reads MNHEY; CDR2 reads SVGEGT. Trimming took off 4 bases at V and 0 bases at J, with 19 bases between the two ends. CDR3 length: 18 amino acids. DNA of the CDR3: TGTGCCAGCAGTTTTCGGGAAGTGACGAGGAGCTCCTACAATGAGCAGTTCTTC. Its protein product is CASSFREVTRSSYNEQFF.

The gene calls are TRBV9 and TRBJ1-6; tentative D call: TRBD1 (5 bases). V was pared by 3 bases and J by 7 bases, with 11 bases between. CDR3 length equals 14 residues. The germline gives CDR1 SGDLS, CDR2 YYNGEE. In DNA, the CDR3 is TGTGCCAGCAGCGCGGGGACTATCAATTCACCCCTCCACTTT. Its protein is CASSAGTINSPLHF.

This clone showed up just once. The CDR3 region is CASRGRQGSSYEQYF. The CDR3 DNA sequence: TGTGCCAGTAGGGGCAGACAGGGGAGCTCCTACGAGCAGTACTTC. J is TRBJ2-7 and V is TRBV19; TRBD1 matches at 8 bases. The V gene end was trimmed by 6 bases and the J gene end by 0 bases; junction bases not matched to a gene: 7. Germline CDR1 is LNHDA and CDR2 is SQIVND (reference sequence). The CDR3 sequence is 15 residues long. Drawing the rest from reference TRBV19 and TRBJ2-7, the complete variable domain is DGGITQSPKYLFRKEGQNVTLSCEQNLNHDAMYWYRQDPGQGLRLIYYSQIVNDFQKGDIAEGYSVSREKKESFPLTVTSAQKNPTAFYLCASRGRQGSSYEQYFGPGTRLTVT.

This clone showed up just once. V is TRBV9 and J is TRBJ2-7; possibly TRBD1 for D (6 bases). V lost 3 bases to trimming and J lost 5 bases, with 15 bases between them. The CDR3 runs 14 residues. The germline gives CDR1 SGDLS, CDR2 YYNGEE. Here the CDR3 reads CASSADWGRDEQYF. As DNA, the CDR3 is TGTGCCAGCAGCGCGGACTGGGGGCGAGACGAGCAGTACTTC.

This rearrangement joins TRBV15 to TRBJ2-1; D may be TRBD2 (5 bases). Germline lookup yields CDR1 LNHNV and CDR2 YYDKDF (reference sequence). The CDR3 sequence is 16 residues long. Trimming shortened V by 1 base and J by 7 bases, and 17 bases separated the two germline ends. DNA for the CDR3: TGTGCCACCAGCAGAGTTCTAGCCCCGACTGGGAATGAGCAGTTCTTC. It codes for CATSRVLAPTGNEQFF.